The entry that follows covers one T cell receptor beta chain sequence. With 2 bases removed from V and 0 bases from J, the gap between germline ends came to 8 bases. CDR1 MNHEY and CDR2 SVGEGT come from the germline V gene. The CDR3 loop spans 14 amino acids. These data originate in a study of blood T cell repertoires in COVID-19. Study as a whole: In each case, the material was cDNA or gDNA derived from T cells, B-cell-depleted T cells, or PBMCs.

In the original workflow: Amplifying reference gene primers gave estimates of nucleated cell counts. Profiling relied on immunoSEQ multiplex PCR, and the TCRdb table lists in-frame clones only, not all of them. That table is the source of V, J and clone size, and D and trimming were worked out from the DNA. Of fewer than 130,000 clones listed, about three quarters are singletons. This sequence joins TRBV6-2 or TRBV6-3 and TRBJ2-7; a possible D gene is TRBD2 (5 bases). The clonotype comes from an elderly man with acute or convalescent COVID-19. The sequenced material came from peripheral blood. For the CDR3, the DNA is TGTGCCAGCAGTTACAGCGGTAGCTCCTACGAGCAGTACTTC. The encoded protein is CASSYSGSSYEQYF.